The entry that follows covers one T cell receptor (beta chain) sequence. The data belong to a study of blood T cell repertoires in COVID-19. Study at large: Samples taken during acute and convalescent COVID-19 were collected in the United States, Italy and Spain. Sources were T cells, B-cell-depleted T cells, or PBMCs; the material itself was cDNA or gDNA.

The authors' processing: The authors estimated nucleated cell counts from reference gene primer amplification. TCRdb keeps only in-frame clones here, not all; method: immunoSEQ multiplex PCR. V and J calls and clone size are as listed in that table; D and trimming were resolved from the DNA. Of roughly 60,000 clones listed, roughly 88% are singletons. The CDR3 totals 16 residues. CDR1 is MNHNS, CDR2 SASEGT, per germline. The V end was cut by 2 bases, the J end by 2 bases, with 13 bases between. The sample taken for sequencing was peripheral blood. The gene calls are TRBV6-1 and TRBJ1-3; D not resolved. This receptor was obtained from a woman in her sixties or seventies with acute or convalescent COVID-19. The CDR3 coding sequence is TGTGCCAGCAGTGAATCTGCGGCCCGACCTGGAAACACCATATATTTT. It translates to CASSESAARPGNTIYF.